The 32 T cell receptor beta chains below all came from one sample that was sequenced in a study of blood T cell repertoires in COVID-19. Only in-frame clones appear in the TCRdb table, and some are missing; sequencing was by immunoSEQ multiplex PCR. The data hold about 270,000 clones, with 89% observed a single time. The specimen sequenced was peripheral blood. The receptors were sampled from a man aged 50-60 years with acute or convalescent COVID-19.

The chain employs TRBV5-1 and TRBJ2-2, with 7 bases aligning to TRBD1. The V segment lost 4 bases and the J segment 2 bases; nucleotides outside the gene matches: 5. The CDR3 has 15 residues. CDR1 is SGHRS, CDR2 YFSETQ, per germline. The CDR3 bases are TGCGCCAGCAGCCAGAGGGACAGTAACACCGGGGAGCTGTTTTTT. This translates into CASSQRDSNTGELFF.

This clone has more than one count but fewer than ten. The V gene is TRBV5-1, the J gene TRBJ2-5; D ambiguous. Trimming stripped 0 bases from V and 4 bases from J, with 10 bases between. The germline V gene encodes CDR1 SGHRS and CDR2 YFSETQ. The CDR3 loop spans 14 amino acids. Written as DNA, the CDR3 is TGCGCCAGCAGCTTGGAGAGGAACGGAGAGACCCAGTACTTC. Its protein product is CASSLERNGETQYF. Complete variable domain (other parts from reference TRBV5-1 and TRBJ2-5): KAGVTQTPRYLIKTRGQQVTLSCSPISGHRSVSWYQQTPGQGLQFLFEYFSETQRNKGNFPGRFSGRQFSNSRSEMNVSTLELGDSALYLCASSLERNGETQYFGPGTRLLVL.

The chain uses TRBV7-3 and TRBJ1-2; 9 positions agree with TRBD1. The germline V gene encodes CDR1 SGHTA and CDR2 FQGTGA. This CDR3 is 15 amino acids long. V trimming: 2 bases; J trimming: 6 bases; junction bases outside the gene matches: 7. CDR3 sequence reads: CASSLGGRTGDGYTF. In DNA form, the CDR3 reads TGTGCCAGCAGCTTAGGGGGTAGGACAGGGGATGGCTACACCTTC.

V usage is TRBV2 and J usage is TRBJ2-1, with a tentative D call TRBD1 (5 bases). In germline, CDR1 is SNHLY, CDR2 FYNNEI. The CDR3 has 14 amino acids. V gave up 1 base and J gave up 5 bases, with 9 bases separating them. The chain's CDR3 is CASSEVRQNNEQFF. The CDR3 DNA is TGTGCCAGCAGTGAAGTACGACAGAACAATGAGCAGTTCTTC. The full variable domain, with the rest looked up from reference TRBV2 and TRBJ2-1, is EPEVTQTPSHQVTQMGQEVILRCVPISNHLYFYWYRQILGQKVEFLVSFYNNEISEKSEIFDDQFSVERPDGSNFTLKIRSTKLEDSAMYFCASSEVRQNNEQFFGPGTRLTVL.

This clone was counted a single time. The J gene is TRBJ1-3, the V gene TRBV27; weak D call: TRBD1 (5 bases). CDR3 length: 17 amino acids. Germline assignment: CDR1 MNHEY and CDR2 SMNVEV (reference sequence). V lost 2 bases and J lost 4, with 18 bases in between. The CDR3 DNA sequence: TGTGCCAGCAGTTTACAGGGATTCGGGCGGATGGGAAACACCATATATTTT. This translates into CASSLQGFGRMGNTIYF.

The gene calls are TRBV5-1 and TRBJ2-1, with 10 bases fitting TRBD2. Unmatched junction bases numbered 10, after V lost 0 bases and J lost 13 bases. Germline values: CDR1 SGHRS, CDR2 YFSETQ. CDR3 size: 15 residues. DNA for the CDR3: TGCGCCAGCAGCTTGGCCAGCGGGGGGGCCCAGCTACAGTTCTTC. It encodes CASSLASGGAQLQFF.

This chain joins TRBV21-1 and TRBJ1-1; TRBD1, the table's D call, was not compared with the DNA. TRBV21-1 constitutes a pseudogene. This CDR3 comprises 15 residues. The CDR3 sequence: CASNIRKLQGAMPFF. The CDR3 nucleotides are TGTGCCAGCAACATAAGGAAGTTACAGGGGGCAATGCCTTTCTTT.

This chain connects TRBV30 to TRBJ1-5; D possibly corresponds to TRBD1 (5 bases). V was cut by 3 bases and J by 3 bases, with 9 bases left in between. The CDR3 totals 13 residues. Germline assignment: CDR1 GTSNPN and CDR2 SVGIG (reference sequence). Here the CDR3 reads CAWSSGLNQPQHF. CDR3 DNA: TGTGCCTGGAGCTCAGGGCTCAATCAGCCCCAGCATTTT.

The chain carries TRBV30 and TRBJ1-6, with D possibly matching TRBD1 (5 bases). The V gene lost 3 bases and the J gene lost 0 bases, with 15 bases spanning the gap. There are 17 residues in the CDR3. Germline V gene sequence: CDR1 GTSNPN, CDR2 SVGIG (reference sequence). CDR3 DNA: TGTGCCTGGAGCTCTGCGGGGGTTAACTCCTATAATTCACCCCTCCACTTT. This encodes CAWSSAGVNSYNSPLHF.

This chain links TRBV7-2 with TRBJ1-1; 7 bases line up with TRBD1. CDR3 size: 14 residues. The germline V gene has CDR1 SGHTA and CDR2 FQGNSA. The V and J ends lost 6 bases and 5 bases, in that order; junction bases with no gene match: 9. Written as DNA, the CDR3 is TGTGCCAGCAGTTACCGAGGGGGCGGTACTGAAGCTTTCTTT. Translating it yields CASSYRGGGTEAFF.

CDR3 nucleotide sequence: TGTGCCAGCAGTTACGGGGCGGGAGGTGGCTACACCTTC. This codes for CASSYGAGGGYTF. V usage is TRBV2 and J usage is TRBJ1-2; weak D call: TRBD1 (5 bases). V was cut by 5 bases and J by 7 bases, with 14 bases left in between. Germline V gives CDR1 SNHLY, CDR2 FYNNEI. The CDR3 runs 13 residues.

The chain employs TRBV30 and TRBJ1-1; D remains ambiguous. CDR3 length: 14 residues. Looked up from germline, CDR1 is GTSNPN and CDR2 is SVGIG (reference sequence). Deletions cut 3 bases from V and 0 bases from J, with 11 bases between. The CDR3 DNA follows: TGTGCCTGGAGGTTGGGAGGAATGAACACTGAAGCTTTCTTT. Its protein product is CAWRLGGMNTEAFF.

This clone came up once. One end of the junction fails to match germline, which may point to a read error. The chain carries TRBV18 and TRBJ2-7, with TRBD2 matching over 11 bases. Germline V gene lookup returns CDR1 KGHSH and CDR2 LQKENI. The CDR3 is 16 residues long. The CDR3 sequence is CASSPPTRELAGAPNF. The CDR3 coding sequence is TGTGCCAGCTCACCACCCACCCGGGAACTAGCGGGGGCCCCGAACTTC.

CDR3 region: CASSARTGTGANVLTF. The CDR3 nucleotides read TGTGCCAGCAGCGCCCGGACAGGGACCGGGGCCAACGTCCTGACTTTC. The chain has TRBV9 and TRBJ2-6; 8 bases align to TRBD1. V shed 3 bases, J shed 4 bases, and the junction held 6 bases outside the gene matches. Germline V gene data show CDR1 as SGDLS and CDR2 as YYNGEE. The CDR3 consists of 16 residues. Complete variable domain (other parts from reference TRBV9 and TRBJ2-6): DSGVTQTPKHLITATGQRVTLRCSPRSGDLSVYWYQQSLDQGLQFLIQYYNGEERAKGNILERFSAQQFPDLHSELNLSSLELGDSALYFCASSARTGTGANVLTFGAGSRLTVL.

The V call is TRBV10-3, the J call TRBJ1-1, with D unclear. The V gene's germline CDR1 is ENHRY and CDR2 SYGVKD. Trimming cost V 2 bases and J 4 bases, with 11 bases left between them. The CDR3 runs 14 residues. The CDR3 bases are TGTGCCATCAGTGAGGGGCGGGCCGGCACTGAAGCTTTCTTT. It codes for CAISEGRAGTEAFF.

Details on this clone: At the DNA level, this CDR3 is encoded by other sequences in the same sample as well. The CDR3 sequence: CASSPPTGETQYF. DNA of the CDR3: TGTGCCAGCTCACCACCGACGGGGGAGACCCAGTACTTC. This chain connects TRBV18 to TRBJ2-5, with a weak D call TRBD2 (5 bases). The length of the CDR3 is 13 residues. Germline V gene data show CDR1 as KGHSH and CDR2 as LQKENI. Trimming cost V 0 bases and J 5 bases, with 7 bases left between them.

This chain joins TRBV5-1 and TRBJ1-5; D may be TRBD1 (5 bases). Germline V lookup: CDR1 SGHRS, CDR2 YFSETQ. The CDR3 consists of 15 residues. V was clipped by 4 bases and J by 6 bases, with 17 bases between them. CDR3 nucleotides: TGCGCCAGCAGCCCCGGATTGCCCCAGGGTCAGCCCCAGCATTTT. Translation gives CASSPGLPQGQPQHF.

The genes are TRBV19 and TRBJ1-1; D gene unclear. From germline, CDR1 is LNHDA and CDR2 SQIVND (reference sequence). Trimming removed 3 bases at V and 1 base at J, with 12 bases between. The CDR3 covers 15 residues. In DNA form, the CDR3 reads TGTGCCAGTAGTATTTTGCCCTGGGCGAACACTGAAGCTTTCTTT. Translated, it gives CASSILPWANTEAFF.

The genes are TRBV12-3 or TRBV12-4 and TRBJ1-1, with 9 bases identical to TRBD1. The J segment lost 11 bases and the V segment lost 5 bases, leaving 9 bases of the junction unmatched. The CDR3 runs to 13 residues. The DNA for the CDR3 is TGTGCCAGCAGTCAACAGGGGGCGACCCAGGCTTTCTTT. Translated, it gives CASSQQGATQAFF.

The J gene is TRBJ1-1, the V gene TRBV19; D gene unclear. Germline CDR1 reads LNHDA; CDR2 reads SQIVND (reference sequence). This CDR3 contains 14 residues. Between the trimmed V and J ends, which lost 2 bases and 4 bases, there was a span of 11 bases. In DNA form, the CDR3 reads TGTGCCAGTAGTATACATGTAAGCATCACTGAAGCTTTCTTT. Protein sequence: CASSIHVSITEAFF. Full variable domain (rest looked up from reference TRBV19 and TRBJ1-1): DGGITQSPKYLFRKEGQNVTLSCEQNLNHDAMYWYRQDPGQGLRLIYYSQIVNDFQKGDIAEGYSVSREKKESFPLTVTSAQKNPTAFYLCASSIHVSITEAFFGQGTRLTVV.

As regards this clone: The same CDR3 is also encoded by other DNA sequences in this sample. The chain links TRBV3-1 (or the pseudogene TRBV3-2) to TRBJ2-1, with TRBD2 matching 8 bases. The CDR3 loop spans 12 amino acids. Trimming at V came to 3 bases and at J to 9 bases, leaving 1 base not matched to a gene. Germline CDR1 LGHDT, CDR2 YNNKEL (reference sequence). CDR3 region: CASSQAGGEQFF. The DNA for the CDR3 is TGTGCCAGCAGCCAGGCGGGAGGTGAGCAGTTCTTC.

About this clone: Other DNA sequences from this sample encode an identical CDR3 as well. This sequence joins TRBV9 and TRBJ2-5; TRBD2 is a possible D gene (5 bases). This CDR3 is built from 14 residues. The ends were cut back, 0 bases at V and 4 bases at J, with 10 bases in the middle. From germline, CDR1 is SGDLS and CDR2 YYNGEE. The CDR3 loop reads CASSVGRSGETQYF. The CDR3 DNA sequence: TGTGCCAGCAGCGTAGGTAGGAGCGGAGAGACCCAGTACTTC.

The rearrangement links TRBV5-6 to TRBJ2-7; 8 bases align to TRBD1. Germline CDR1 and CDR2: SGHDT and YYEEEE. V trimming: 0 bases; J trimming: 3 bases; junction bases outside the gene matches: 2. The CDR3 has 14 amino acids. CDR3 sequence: CASSLGTGLYEQYF. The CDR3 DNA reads TGTGCCAGCAGCTTGGGGACAGGGCTCTACGAGCAGTACTTC.

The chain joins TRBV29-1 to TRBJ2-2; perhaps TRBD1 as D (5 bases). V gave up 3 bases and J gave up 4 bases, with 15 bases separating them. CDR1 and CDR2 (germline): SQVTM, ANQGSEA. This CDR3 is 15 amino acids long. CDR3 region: CSVDTGESATGELFF. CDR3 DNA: TGCAGCGTTGATACAGGCGAAAGCGCCACCGGGGAGCTGTTTTTT.

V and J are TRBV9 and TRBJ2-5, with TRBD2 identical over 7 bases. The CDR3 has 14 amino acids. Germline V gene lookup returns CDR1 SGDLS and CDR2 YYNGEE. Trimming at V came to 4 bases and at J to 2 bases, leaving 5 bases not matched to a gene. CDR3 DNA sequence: TGTGCCAGCAGCAGAGGGGAGGGACAAGAGACCCAGTACTTC. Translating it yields CASSRGEGQETQYF.

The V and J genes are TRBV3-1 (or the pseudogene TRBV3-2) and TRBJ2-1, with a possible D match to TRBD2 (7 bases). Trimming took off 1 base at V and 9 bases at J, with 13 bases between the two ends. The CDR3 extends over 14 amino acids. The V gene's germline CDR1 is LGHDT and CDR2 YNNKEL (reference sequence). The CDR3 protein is CASSQVEGGTEQFF. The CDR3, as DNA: TGTGCCAGCAGCCAAGTCGAGGGGGGGACTGAGCAGTTCTTC.

In DNA form, the CDR3 reads TGTGCCAGCAGCACGAGGGGGGGATACTATGGCTACACCTTC. As protein: CASSTRGGYYGYTF. The chain combines TRBV13 with TRBJ1-2, with a possible D match to TRBD1 (6 bases). Germline CDR1 reads PRHDT; CDR2 reads FYEKMQ (reference sequence). The CDR3 length is 14 residues. Trimming pared 5 bases from V and 3 bases from J, leaving 13 bases between.

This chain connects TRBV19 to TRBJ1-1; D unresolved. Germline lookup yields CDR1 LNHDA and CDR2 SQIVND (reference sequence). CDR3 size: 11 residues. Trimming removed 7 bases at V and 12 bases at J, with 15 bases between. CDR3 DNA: TGTGCCAGTAATTCGGTGTTCCTAACTTTCTTT. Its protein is CASNSVFLTFF. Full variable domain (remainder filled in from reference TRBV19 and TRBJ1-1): DGGITQSPKYLFRKEGQNVTLSCEQNLNHDAMYWYRQDPGQGLRLIYYSQIVNDFQKGDIAEGYSVSREKKESFPLTVTSAQKNPTAFYLCASNSVFLTFFGQGTRLTVV.

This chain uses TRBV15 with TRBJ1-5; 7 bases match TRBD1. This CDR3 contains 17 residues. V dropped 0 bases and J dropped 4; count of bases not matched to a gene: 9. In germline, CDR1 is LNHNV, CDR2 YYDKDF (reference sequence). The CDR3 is CATSRDSHGTENQPQHF. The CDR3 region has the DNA TGTGCCACCAGCAGAGATAGCCATGGGACAGAAAATCAGCCCCAGCATTTT.

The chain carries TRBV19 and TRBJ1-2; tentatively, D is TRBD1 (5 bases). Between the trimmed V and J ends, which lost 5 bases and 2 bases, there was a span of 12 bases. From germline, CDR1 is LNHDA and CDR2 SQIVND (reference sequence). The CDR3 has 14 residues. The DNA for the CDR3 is TGTGCCAGTAGTTTAGGGACGGGAAACTATGGCTACACCTTC. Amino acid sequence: CASSLGTGNYGYTF.

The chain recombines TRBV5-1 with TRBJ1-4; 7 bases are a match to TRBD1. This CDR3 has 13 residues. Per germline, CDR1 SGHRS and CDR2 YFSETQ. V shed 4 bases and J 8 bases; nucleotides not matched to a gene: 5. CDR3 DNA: TGCGCCAGCAGCACCTCGACAGGGGAAAAACTGTTTTTT. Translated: CASSTSTGEKLFF.

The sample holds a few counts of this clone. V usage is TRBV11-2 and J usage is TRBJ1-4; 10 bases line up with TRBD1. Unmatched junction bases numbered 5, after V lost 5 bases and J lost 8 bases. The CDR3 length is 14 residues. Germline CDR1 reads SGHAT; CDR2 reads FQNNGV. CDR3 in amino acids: CASSPGQGGEKLFF. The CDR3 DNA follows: TGTGCCAGCAGCCCCGGACAGGGGGGCGAAAAACTGTTTTTT. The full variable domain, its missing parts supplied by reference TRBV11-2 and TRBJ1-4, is EAGVAQSPRYKIIEKRQSVAFWCNPISGHATLYWYQQILGQGPKLLIQFQNNGVVDDSQLPKDRFSAERLKGVDSTLKIQPAKLEDSAVYLCASSPGQGGEKLFFGSGTQLSVL.